This T cell receptor (beta chain) was profiled in a study of OX40 agonist ivuxolimab in advanced cancers. Regarding the complete study: Ivuxolimab was a fully human IgG2 agonistic monoclonal antibody targeting the costimulatory receptor OX40 (CD134). Partial responses occurred in three dose-escalation patients: two with cutaneous melanoma and one with hepatocellular carcinoma. A male proportion of around 80% and a mean age of approximately 62 years, ranging from roughly 23 to 85, were recorded for the dose-escalation cohort. Prior anti-PD-1, anti-PD-L1 or anti-CTLA-4 therapy was permitted, and checkpoint inhibitors had been received by about two fifths of dose-escalation patients. Of the approximately 53 patients in dose escalation, about 20 had hepatocellular carcinoma, around 15 had melanoma, 9 had renal cell carcinoma and 9 had head and neck cancer. The point of sequencing TCRbeta in the periphery was to test whether ivuxolimab changed TCR sequence diversity and drove clonal T-cell expansion. Intravenous ivuxolimab was administered to patients every 2 weeks at six dose levels: 0.01, 0.1, 0.3, 1.5, 3 and 10 mg/kg. The paper describes the monotherapy dose-escalation part (N of about 52 patients) of the phase I trial of ivuxolimab.

Patients with autoimmune disease history or receiving systemic immunosuppression were excluded from the trial. Peripheral blood for TCR sequencing was drawn from every dose cohort at baseline, at cycle 4 day 1 and at cycle 7 day 1. The samples were taken from a phase I, first-in-human, multicenter, open-label dose-escalation trial of ivuxolimab. The trial enrolled adults with locally advanced or metastatic head and neck squamous cell, hepatocellular, melanoma or renal cell carcinoma. Before TCR sequencing, CD4+ T cells and CD8+ T cells from peripheral blood were sorted into separate populations. Genomic DNA was extracted from sorted cells for sequencing of the TCRbeta CDR3 region. The immunoSEQ Assay was used to sequence the TCRbeta CDR3 regions. The table was pulled from immuneACCESS by TCRdb, which kept in-frame rearrangements only. Such tables lose some clones; where checked, under half of the loss comes from unresolved V genes, and the rest has no known cause. For this sample the table gives over 150,000 clones, of which approximately 94% were detected only once. Around 0.28% of the sample lies in the top ten.

About this clone: Its antigen is not yet known. No quality values exist for individual bases; no much larger clone is one base distant.

Measured from the cysteine to the phenylalanine, the CDR3 is 17 residues long. Of all the DNA, just the CDR3 is kept, 51 bases in frame from base 1. The germline V gene supplies CDR1 LGHNA and CDR2 YSLEER. V is shortened by 0 bases, J by 2 bases, and the region joining them spans 17 bases. Summary of the overall study and its limitations: Low levels of normalized T-cell clonal expansion were also seen in some patients who did not respond. After ivuxolimab, CD8+ T cells had more expanded clones than CD4+ T cells on average. At doses from 0.1 to 3.0 mg/kg, clonal expansion was seen in both CD4+ and CD8+ blood T cells between baseline and week 6. The antigen specificity of the peripheral T cells that underwent clonal expansion was not determined. In the 0.1-3.0 mg/kg groups, partial responders had among the lowest normalized peripheral clonal expansion, particularly in CD8+ T cells.

This TCR was recovered from an adult with an advanced solid tumor such as melanoma, head and neck, liver or kidney cancer. The sample in question was CD4+ or CD8+ T cells sorted from blood, obtained in a trial of the OX40 agonist ivuxolimab. Recombination joined TRBV4-3 with TRBJ2-7; the best D guess is TRBD2, with 6 bases matching. The encoded CDR3 is CASSQDARRDFTYEQYF. The nucleotide sequence is given as TGCGCCAGCAGCCAAGATGCAAGGCGGGACTTTACCTACGAGCAGTACTTC.